This is a list of T cell receptor beta chains from one sample in a study of T-cell reconstitution after alpha-beta-depleted transplantation in children. TCRdb redid the calling of the PCR reads with MiXCR, one entry per CDR3 protein. The sample has almost 500,000 distinct CDR3 sequences; about 10% are singletons. The source was PBMCs, collected before TCRalphabeta/CD19-depleted stem cell transplant. The receptors derive from a child aged 2 to 10 with inherited bone marrow failure, due to receive a stem cell transplant. Each CDR3 is given with its conserved first and last residue. D genes are given only for firm matches. A clone size is listed for some rows: how often the clone was seen (once, few, many), or a class if it is expanded.

d_call: TRBD2; v_call: TRBV29-1; clone_size: many; j_call: TRBJ2-7; cdr3_nt: TGCGTTATTGAGCGGGGGACCTACGAGCAGTACTTC; cdr3_aa: CVIERGTYEQYF
d_call: TRBD1; v_call: TRBV5-6; clone_size: few; j_call: TRBJ1-6; cdr3_nt: TGTGCCAGCAGCTTGGTAGGGGGCGAAGTCCTCCACTTT; cdr3_aa: CASSLVGGEVLHF
d_call: NA; v_call: TRBV7-2; clone_size: many; j_call: TRBJ2-1; cdr3_nt: TGTGCCATCTCTGAATTTGGGGTCTACAATGAGCAGTTCTTC; cdr3_aa: CAISEFGVYNEQFF
d_call: NA; v_call: TRBV6-2/TRBV6-3; clone_size: NA; j_call: TRBJ1-1; cdr3_nt: TGTGCCAGCAGCCCCACAGCATACACTGAAGCTTTCTTT; cdr3_aa: CASSPTAYTEAFF
d_call: TRBD2; v_call: TRBV5-1; clone_size: many; j_call: TRBJ2-1; cdr3_nt: TGCGCCAGCAGCTTGGTTACCCTAGCGGGGGGATATAACAATGAGCAGTTCTTC; cdr3_aa: CASSLVTLAGGYNNEQFF
d_call: NA; v_call: TRBV7-2; clone_size: few; j_call: TRBJ2-1; cdr3_nt: TGTGCCAGCAGCTTAGTCGGTAGTTCGGCCTACAATGAGCAGTTCTTC; cdr3_aa: CASSLVGSSAYNEQFF
d_call: NA; v_call: TRBV12-3/TRBV12-4; clone_size: few; j_call: TRBJ1-2; cdr3_nt: TGTGCCAGCAGCACGGGGAGATATGGCTACACCTTC; cdr3_aa: CASSTGRYGYTF
d_call: TRBD2; v_call: TRBV29-1; clone_size: many; j_call: TRBJ2-1; cdr3_nt: TGCAGCGTTGAAGGTCTAGCGGGAGGGCCTTCCTACAATGAGCAGTTCTTC; cdr3_aa: CSVEGLAGGPSYNEQFF
d_call: NA; v_call: TRBV6-5; clone_size: NA; j_call: TRBJ2-7; cdr3_nt: TGTGCCAGTCGAACAGGGAACGGGGAGCAGTACTTC; cdr3_aa: CASRTGNGEQYF
d_call: TRBD1; v_call: TRBV15; clone_size: many; j_call: TRBJ2-7; cdr3_nt: TGTGCCACCAGCGCGGACAGGGGAGAGACCTACGAGCAGTACTTC; cdr3_aa: CATSADRGETYEQYF
d_call: NA; v_call: TRBV12-3/TRBV12-4; clone_size: NA; j_call: TRBJ1-1; cdr3_nt: TGTGCCAACAAGCCCAACGACAGAGCTAACACTGAAGCTTTCTTT; cdr3_aa: CANKPNDRANTEAFF
d_call: NA; v_call: TRBV24-1; clone_size: many; j_call: TRBJ2-2; cdr3_nt: TGTGCCACCAAGGGGTACACCGGGGAGCTGTTTTTT; cdr3_aa: CATKGYTGELFF
d_call: NA; v_call: TRBV27; clone_size: few; j_call: TRBJ1-4; cdr3_nt: TGTGCCAGCAGTTTATCGTTGGAGTCTGGAAAACTGTTTTTT; cdr3_aa: CASSLSLESGKLFF
d_call: TRBD1; v_call: TRBV20-1; clone_size: many; j_call: TRBJ2-7; cdr3_nt: TGCAGTGCTACCACAGGGGGCCTATCCTACGAGCAGTATTTC; cdr3_aa: CSATTGGLSYEQYF
d_call: NA; v_call: TRBV11-2; clone_size: many; j_call: TRBJ2-6; cdr3_nt: TGTGCCAGCAGCTTAGGGCAGGGCGCTGGGGCCAACGTCCTGACTTTC; cdr3_aa: CASSLGQGAGANVLTF
d_call: NA; v_call: TRBV7-2; clone_size: few; j_call: TRBJ2-7; cdr3_nt: TGTGCCAGCAGCTTAGCGGACGGTCCCTACGAGCAGTACTTC; cdr3_aa: CASSLADGPYEQYF
d_call: TRBD1; v_call: TRBV28; clone_size: many; j_call: TRBJ2-7; cdr3_nt: TGTGCCAGCAGTTTATCGGGACAGGGGGTCGACGAGCAGTACTTC; cdr3_aa: CASSLSGQGVDEQYF
d_call: TRBD2; v_call: TRBV6-2/TRBV6-3; clone_size: few; j_call: TRBJ2-2; cdr3_nt: TGTGCCAGCAGTTACCCGACTAGCGGGAGCACTCCGAACACCGGGGAGCTGTTTTTT; cdr3_aa: CASSYPTSGSTPNTGELFF
d_call: NA; v_call: TRBV5-4; clone_size: few; j_call: TRBJ2-7; cdr3_nt: TGTGCCAGCAGCCCGAAGCCGGGGAAGGCGGCCTACGAGCAGTACTTC; cdr3_aa: CASSPKPGKAAYEQYF
d_call: TRBD1; v_call: TRBV29-1; clone_size: many; j_call: TRBJ2-1; cdr3_nt: TGCAGCGCGGACAGGGAGAGGCTTAATGAGCAGTTCTTC; cdr3_aa: CSADRERLNEQFF
d_call: TRBD2; v_call: TRBV11-2; clone_size: NA; j_call: TRBJ2-5; cdr3_nt: TGTGCCAGCAGCTTATTTTACGGGAGGGGAGAGACCCAGTACTTC; cdr3_aa: CASSLFYGRGETQYF
d_call: NA; v_call: TRBV7-9; clone_size: many; j_call: TRBJ2-7; cdr3_nt: TGTGCCAGCAGCTTAGCGTCGAGCGAGCAGTACTTC; cdr3_aa: CASSLASSEQYF
d_call: NA; v_call: TRBV24-1; clone_size: many; j_call: TRBJ2-2; cdr3_nt: TGTGCCACCAGTTTATCAGGGACCGGGGAGCTGTTTTTT; cdr3_aa: CATSLSGTGELFF
d_call: NA; v_call: TRBV23-1; clone_size: NA; j_call: TRBJ1-1; cdr3_nt: TGCGCCAGCAGTCAGGTCTGGTGTCGGGGCACTGAAGCTTTCTTT; cdr3_aa: CASSQVWCRGTEAFF
d_call: NA; v_call: TRBV12-3/TRBV12-4; clone_size: NA; j_call: TRBJ1-2; cdr3_nt: TGTGCCAGCAGACAATTACCTGGGACGAATGGCTACACCTTC; cdr3_aa: CASRQLPGTNGYTF
d_call: NA; v_call: TRBV6-2/TRBV6-3; clone_size: many; j_call: TRBJ1-2; cdr3_nt: TGTGCCAGCAGTTTAGACGCTTATGGCTACACCTTC; cdr3_aa: CASSLDAYGYTF
d_call: TRBD2; v_call: TRBV13; clone_size: NA; j_call: TRBJ2-3; cdr3_nt: TGTGCCAGCACCGCCGGACTAGCGGGAGGCACAGATACGCAGTATTTT; cdr3_aa: CASTAGLAGGTDTQYF